Below, 23 T cell receptor beta chains from the same sample are listed, as sequenced in a study of cytomegalovirus exposure and HLA in healthy donors. Researchers ran the PCR with 60 Vbeta and 13 Jbeta primers. Data came from immunoSEQ multiplex PCR; TCRdb stores just in-frame clones and leaves some out. The table shows about 170,000 clones, with 65% to 90% occurring only once. What was sequenced was PBMCs. The receptors shown here come from a male donor in good health and CMV-seronegative.

V is TRBV7-9 and J is TRBJ1-2, with a weak D call TRBD1 (5 bases). V was pared by 7 bases and J by 1 base, with 10 bases between. Germline V gives CDR1 SEHNR, CDR2 FQNEAQ (reference sequence). This CDR3 comprises 13 residues. CDR3 sequence: CASNQGLNYGYTF. The CDR3 bases are TGTGCCAGCAATCAGGGCCTTAACTATGGCTACACCTTC.

The rearrangement links TRBV2 to TRBJ2-5; unclear D gene. The CDR3 extends over 16 amino acids. Germline lookup yields CDR1 SNHLY and CDR2 FYNNEI. V shed 1 base and J shed 1 base, with 13 bases lying between them. The CDR3 reads CASSEGARTRQETQYF. As DNA, the CDR3 is TGTGCCAGCAGTGAAGGTGCGAGAACCCGCCAAGAGACCCAGTACTTC.

The rearrangement uses TRBV4-1 and TRBJ1-5; TRBD1 might be the D (6 bases). The CDR3 has 17 amino acids. CDR1 is MGHRA, CDR2 YSYEKL, per germline. With 1 base removed from V and 4 bases from J, the gap between germline ends came to 17 bases. CDR3 sequence (DNA): TGCGCCAGCAGCCAAGTCGGGGGGGGCCAAGGGAATCAGCCCCAGCATTTT. Translated: CASSQVGGGQGNQPQHF.

The chain combines TRBV5-1 with TRBJ2-2; 10 bases match TRBD1. J lost 6 bases, V lost 4 bases, and 6 bases had no gene match. This CDR3 has 15 amino acids. Per germline, CDR1 SGHRS and CDR2 YFSETQ. Written as DNA, the CDR3 is TGCGCCAGCAGCATAGGACAGGGGGGAGCCGGGGAGCTGTTTTTT. Its protein is CASSIGQGGAGELFF.

The genes are TRBV27 and TRBJ1-6, with TRBD1 matching over 8 bases. V lost 5 bases and J lost 10; bases outside the gene matches: 13. Germline CDR1 MNHEY, CDR2 SMNVEV (reference sequence). The CDR3 is 16 amino acids. The CDR3 spells CASSPRTGGVGSPLHF. In nucleotides, the CDR3 is TGTGCCAGCAGTCCCCGAACAGGGGGAGTAGGATCACCCCTCCACTTT.

V usage is TRBV6-6 and J usage is TRBJ1-5; tentatively, D is TRBD1 (5 bases). The V gene lost 2 bases and the J gene lost 6 bases, with 14 bases spanning the gap. The CDR3 sequence is 15 residues long. Germline V gene data show CDR1 as MNHNY and CDR2 as SVGAGI (reference sequence). CDR3 sequence (DNA): TGTGCCAGCAGTTACGCTCCAGGGACTGGTCAGCCCCAGCATTTT. Residues: CASSYAPGTGQPQHF.

The chain carries TRBV19 and TRBJ1-2; D uncertain. The CDR3 sequence is 13 residues long. V was pared by 5 bases and J by 5 bases, with 12 bases between. The germline gives CDR1 LNHDA, CDR2 SQIVND (reference sequence). CDR3 in amino acids: CASSLSGIYGYTF. CDR3 nucleotide sequence: TGTGCCAGTAGTCTCTCAGGAATTTATGGCTACACCTTC.

V gene TRBV4-3 combines with J gene TRBJ2-1; D not certain. V was trimmed by 0 bases and J by 1 base, leaving 4 bases between them. The CDR3 length is 14 residues. Germline lookup yields CDR1 LGHNA and CDR2 YSLEER. The chain's CDR3 is CASSQDRSYNEQFF. The CDR3 DNA reads TGCGCCAGCAGCCAAGATCGGTCCTACAATGAGCAGTTCTTC.

The rearrangement joins TRBV7-7 to TRBJ2-2; TRBD1 is a possible D gene (5 bases). V was pared by 5 bases and J by 6 bases, with 13 bases between. CDR3 length: 14 amino acids. Germline CDR1 SSHAT, CDR2 FNYEAQ (reference sequence). The DNA for the CDR3 is TGTGCCAGCAGCCGTGACAGCCTCCCCGGGGAGCTGTTTTTT. Protein sequence: CASSRDSLPGELFF.

The chain links TRBV10-3 to TRBJ2-7; tentatively, D is TRBD2 (6 bases). The V gene's germline CDR1 is ENHRY and CDR2 SYGVKD. V was cut by 3 bases and J by 4 bases, with 13 bases left in between. The CDR3 runs 14 residues. The CDR3 loop reads CAISDPGLHYEQYF. Written as DNA, the CDR3 is TGTGCCATCAGTGATCCGGGACTGCATTACGAGCAGTACTTC.

The rearrangement uses TRBV5-6 and TRBJ1-4; 10 bases line up with TRBD1. Germline V gene sequence: CDR1 SGHDT, CDR2 YYEEEE. The V and J ends lost 2 bases and 6 bases, in that order; junction bases with no gene match: 7. CDR3 length equals 16 residues. The CDR3 DNA is TGTGCCAGCAGCTTCACCCGTGGGACAGGGGATGAAAAACTGTTTTTT. Protein: CASSFTRGTGDEKLFF.

The rearrangement joins TRBV7-9 to TRBJ2-1, with TRBD2 matching 10 bases. The CDR3 consists of 15 residues. V lost 1 base and J lost 6; bases outside the gene matches: 3. Germline lookup yields CDR1 SEHNR and CDR2 FQNEAQ (reference sequence). In DNA form, the CDR3 reads TGTGCCAGCAGCTTAGTACTAGCGGGGAGCAATGAGCAGTTCTTC. Translation gives CASSLVLAGSNEQFF.

This chain links TRBV6-1 with TRBJ1-6; no firm D call. The CDR3 sequence is 15 residues long. Looked up from germline, CDR1 is MNHNS and CDR2 is SASEGT. Between the trimmed V and J ends, which lost 6 bases and 5 bases, there was a span of 14 bases. As DNA, the CDR3 is TGTGCCAGCAGCCTGGCGGGAGGTCATAATTCACCCCTCCACTTT. Translation: CASSLAGGHNSPLHF.

The chain combines TRBV19 with TRBJ2-7; D remains unclear. The CDR3 extends over 14 amino acids. V lost 2 bases and J lost 3, with 11 bases in between. CDR1 LNHDA and CDR2 SQIVND come from the germline V gene (reference sequence). The CDR3 is CASSISYRNYEQYF. The CDR3 nucleotides are TGTGCCAGTAGTATAAGTTACAGAAACTACGAGCAGTACTTC.

V is TRBV7-8 and J is TRBJ2-7; D ambiguous. Germline V lookup: CDR1 SGHVS, CDR2 FQNEAQ. Trimming took off 0 bases at V and 7 bases at J, with 7 bases between the two ends. The CDR3 has 12 amino acids. The CDR3 spells CASSLALREQYF. The CDR3 DNA reads as TGTGCCAGCAGCTTAGCGCTCCGGGAGCAGTACTTC.

J is TRBJ2-2 and V is TRBV5-1; D is perhaps TRBD1 (5 bases). CDR1 is SGHRS and CDR2 is YFSETQ in the germline V gene. V was pared by 4 bases and J by 3 bases, with 13 bases between. CDR3 size: 15 residues. The CDR3 is CASSTADSYTGELFF. In DNA form, the CDR3 reads TGCGCCAGCAGCACCGCTGACAGCTACACCGGGGAGCTGTTTTTT.

Only a few counts were recorded for this clone. This chain joins TRBV9 and TRBJ1-1; 8 nucleotides align to TRBD1. Trimming at V came to 2 bases and at J to 3 bases, leaving 6 bases not matched to a gene. The CDR3 totals 15 residues. Looked up from germline, CDR1 is SGDLS and CDR2 is YYNGEE. The CDR3 protein is CASSVGRGLHTEAFF. The CDR3 nucleotides are TGTGCCAGCAGCGTGGGCAGGGGGCTTCACACTGAAGCTTTCTTT.

This sequence joins TRBV2 and TRBJ1-5; possibly TRBD1 for D (5 bases). Germline lookup yields CDR1 SNHLY and CDR2 FYNNEI. V dropped 5 bases and J dropped 4 bases, with 9 bases sitting between them. The CDR3 runs 13 residues. In DNA form, the CDR3 reads TGTGCCAGCAGTCGGACACATAATCAGCCCCAGCATTTT. It translates to CASSRTHNQPQHF.

The V call is TRBV5-1, the J call TRBJ2-7, with 7 bases that match TRBD1. The CDR3 is made up of 15 amino acids. Germline lookup yields CDR1 SGHRS and CDR2 YFSETQ. The V segment lost 4 bases and the J segment 2 bases; nucleotides outside the gene matches: 9. This chain's CDR3 is CASSPNGGTAYEQYF. The CDR3, as DNA: TGCGCCAGCAGCCCAAACGGTGGGACAGCCTACGAGCAGTACTTC.

The rearrangement uses TRBV30 and TRBJ1-5; no clear D. From germline, CDR1 is GTSNPN and CDR2 SVGIG (reference sequence). V lost 1 base and J lost 1, with 5 bases in between. This CDR3 spans 13 amino acids. The CDR3: CAWSDLSNQPQHF. The CDR3 bases are TGTGCCTGGAGTGATCTGAGCAATCAGCCCCAGCATTTT.

Of note for this clone: The junction differs from germline at one of its ends, possibly a read error. This sequence joins TRBV7-7 and TRBJ2-5; 14 nucleotides agree with TRBD2. The germline V gene encodes CDR1 SSHAT and CDR2 FNYEAQ (reference sequence). There are 18 residues in the CDR3. This chain's CDR3 is CASSLGPGLAGAQETQYF. CDR3 sequence (DNA): TGTGCTAGCAGCTTAGGCCCGGGACTAGCGGGGGCCCAAGAGACCCAGTACTTC.

The chain is built from TRBV7-2 and TRBJ1-2; D unresolved. The CDR3 spans 17 residues. V was pared by 5 bases and J by 6 bases, with 25 bases between. The V gene's germline CDR1 is SGHTA and CDR2 FQGNSA. The CDR3 spells CASSRPGGIIGADGYTF. In DNA, the CDR3 is TGTGCCAGCAGCCGCCCGGGAGGGATCATCGGTGCCGATGGCTACACCTTC. The complete variable domain, with remaining parts taken from reference TRBV7-2 and TRBJ1-2, reads GAGVSQSPSNKVTEKGKDVELRCDPISGHTALYWYRQSLGQGLEFLIYFQGNSAPDKSGLPSDRFSAERTGGSVSTLTIQRTQQEDSAVYLCASSRPGGIIGADGYTFGSGTRLTVV.

The V call is TRBV5-6, the J call TRBJ1-2; D perhaps matches TRBD1 (6 bases). Germline CDR1 and CDR2: SGHDT and YYEEEE. The germline V and J ends were trimmed by 1 base and 4 bases, with 8 bases remaining between them. The CDR3 extends over 13 amino acids. DNA for the CDR3: TGTGCCAGCAGCTTGACAGGGAGCTATGGCTACACCTTC. Amino acid sequence: CASSLTGSYGYTF.